This entry lists 4 T cell receptor beta chains sequenced from one sample in a study of T-cell memory formation after mild COVID-19. From the 5' RACE reads, TCRdb called clonotypes with MiXCR, one entry per CDR3 protein. Found here are a few hundred thousand distinct CDR3 sequences, approximately 27% of them singletons; the top ten hold approximately 15%. Sequencing was carried out using PBMCs or a T cell subset sorted from them (not recorded which). The receptors were gathered from an adult woman who had mild COVID-19 (a few samples of this study predate the infection). Cell type and time point are not known.

The chain links TRBV2 to TRBJ2-1; TRBD2 is a possible D gene (5 bases). Trimming shortened V by 7 bases and J by 0 bases, and 13 bases separated the two germline ends. CDR3 length: 15 residues. CDR1 is SNHLY and CDR2 is FYNNEI in the germline V gene. CDR3 coding DNA: TGTGCCAGCACCAAGGAGGCTAGCTCCTACAATGAGCAGTTCTTC. Protein sequence: CASTKEASSYNEQFF.

The V call is TRBV5-1, the J call TRBJ1-2; D perhaps matches TRBD1 (5 bases). The V gene lost 3 bases and the J gene lost 7 bases, with 22 bases spanning the gap. The CDR3 has 16 residues. Germline CDR1 SGHRS, CDR2 YFSETQ. Here the CDR3 DNA reads TGCGCCAGCAGCTCCCTTCCGGGACGGCCCGCCGGTGGCTACACCTTC. Protein: CASSSLPGRPAGGYTF.

In DNA, the CDR3 is TGTGCCAGCAGTCCGACGGCGGGAGGTCCTATCCATGAGCAGTTCTTC. Its translation is CASSPTAGGPIHEQFF. This chain joins TRBV11-2 and TRBJ2-1; TRBD2 matches 8 bases. This CDR3 region has 16 residues. J was trimmed by 8 bases and V by 6 bases; bases with no gene match: 15. Germline CDR1 is SGHAT and CDR2 is FQNNGV.

This clonotype was detected ten times or more. V is TRBV12-3 or TRBV12-4 and J is TRBJ2-7; perhaps TRBD2 as D (5 bases). The CDR3 contains 12 residues. The germline V and J ends were trimmed by 6 bases and 2 bases, with 8 bases remaining between them. The CDR3: CASSFGTYEQYF. The CDR3 DNA follows: TGTGCCAGCAGCTTCGGGACCTACGAGCAGTACTTC.